A selection of T cell receptor beta chains follows, all from one sample in a study of cytomegalovirus exposure and HLA in healthy donors. Measured with immunoSEQ multiplex PCR; TCRdb has only the in-frame clones, and not every one. The repertoire holds about 180,000 clones, with over 70% as singletons. The sequencing input was PBMCs. These receptors originate from a woman aged 45-59 years in good health and CMV-seropositive. Each CDR3 is given with its conserved first and last residue. The D gene is left open where the match is weak. Size tells how often a clone was seen (once, few, many) or the class of an expanded clone, and some rows leave it out.

abundance	j_gene	d_gene	v_gene	CDR3aa
many	TRBJ1-1	TRBD1	TRBV5-1	CASSLRGGSEAFF
NA	TRBJ1-4	NA	TRBV5-5	CASSYWRGMNEKLFF
NA	TRBJ1-2	NA	TRBV19	CASSTNRPWVSGYTF
NA	TRBJ2-3	TRBD2	TRBV7-2	CASSQTGGTGTQYF
NA	TRBJ2-5	NA	TRBV7-7	CASSLARGPQETQYF
NA	TRBJ2-1	TRBD2	TRBV4-3	CASSYRSSGDNEQFF
NA	TRBJ1-3	TRBD1	TRBV6-6	CASSGTGHGNTIYF
NA	TRBJ2-7	TRBD2	TRBV5-6	CASSFGTSRYEQYF
NA	TRBJ1-3	NA	TRBV6-5	CASSYRTPGNTIYF
NA	TRBJ2-1	TRBD2	TRBV14	CASSHETSGSLNEQFF
NA	TRBJ2-4	TRBD2	TRBV7-2	CASSLVVVGLAVAKNIQYF
few	TRBJ1-1	TRBD1	TRBV29-1	CSVKPTGGGTEAFF
NA	TRBJ2-2	NA	TRBV7-7	CASSLAGKGVSGELFF
NA	TRBJ2-7	TRBD2	TRBV7-2	CASSKGGSRSYEQYF
NA	TRBJ2-7	TRBD1	TRBV10-3	CAISRDRGLREQYF
NA	TRBJ1-2	NA	TRBV7-9	CASSFGWALPRDYTF
NA	TRBJ1-4	NA	TRBV5-1	CASSLGSEKLFF
NA	TRBJ2-1	TRBD2	TRBV4-1	CASSQDGLAGGPSSYNEQFF
NA	TRBJ1-2	NA	TRBV27	CASSQRFSGSYGYTF
NA	TRBJ1-1	NA	TRBV9	CASSSQGDTEAFF
NA	TRBJ1-2	TRBD1	TRBV6-1	CASSDRTGGTRNYGYTF
NA	TRBJ1-4	NA	TRBV11-2	CASSPQRATNEKLFF
once	TRBJ2-7	NA	TRBV7-9	CASSPDIPTFSYEQYF
NA	TRBJ2-1	NA	TRBV5-1	CASSLEPGRNEQFF
NA	TRBJ1-6	NA	TRBV18	CASSQLRDSPLHF
NA	TRBJ2-1	TRBD1	TRBV4-2	CASSQRGQGGYNEQFF
NA	TRBJ2-1	TRBD2	TRBV6-5	CASSLIAGTYNEQFF
NA	TRBJ1-5	TRBD1	TRBV2	CASSVVQGGNSNQPQHF
NA	TRBJ2-3	TRBD2	TRBV5-4	CASSFAGGGTDTQYF
NA	TRBJ2-3	NA	TRBV5-1	CASSLGPSGDTQYF
NA	NA	NA	TRBV10-3	CATCRGAGDTYEQYF
NA	TRBJ2-3	NA	TRBV27	CASSPRVSGGSDTQYF
NA	TRBJ2-2	NA	TRBV4-3	CASSQEGGRGSGELFF
NA	TRBJ1-2	TRBD1	TRBV10-3	CAISATGTEGGGYTF
NA	TRBJ1-1	TRBD1	TRBV6-4	CASSATGGAAEAFF